This is a list of T cell receptor beta chains from one sample in a study of blood T cell repertoires in COVID-19. The repertoire was sequenced with immunoSEQ multiplex PCR; TCRdb's copy has only in-frame clones and lacks some. Seen here are fewer than 250,000 clones, under 90% observed once, and the top ten hold 3.6%. Sequencing used PBMCs or T cells enriched from blood (not recorded which). Source of these receptors: a woman aged 40 to 50 who had been exposed to COVID-19. The CDR3 runs from the conserved cysteine through the conserved F or W. Fields, in order: J gene, V gene, CDR3 protein.

>TRBJ1-1|TRBV2
CASTVRGGTEAFF
>TRBJ2-3|TRBV18
CASSPGQADTDTQYF
>TRBJ2-7|TRBV6-5
CASSFLAGGDYEQYF
>TRBJ1-3|TRBV6-1
CASSEALPRDLLDSGNTIYF
>TRBJ2-3|TRBV7-3
CASSLKRGSTDTQYF
>TRBJ2-7|TRBV28
CASSGRVYEQYF
>TRBJ2-1|TRBV14
CASSPSGTGGRNEQFF
>TRBJ2-1|TRBV3-1/TRBV3-2
CASSQVVYGEVNEQFF
>TRBJ1-1|TRBV4-2
CASSPNDRGVTEAFF
>TRBJ1-3|TRBV7-9
CAIPEGLQLLTAGNTIYF
>TRBJ1-6|TRBV4-2
CASSQEVAGQGDSPLHF
>TRBJ2-2|TRBV6-4
CASSRDRVGTGELFF
>TRBJ1-2|TRBV19
CASSGTGRSYGYTF
>TRBJ2-7|TRBV3-1/TRBV3-2
CASSRDLAGGPSEQYF
>TRBJ1-1|TRBV18
CASSLNRGDGWKAFF
>TRBJ1-6|TRBV7-2
CASSPPGGSWNNSPLHF
>TRBJ2-7|TRBV6-5
CASSFGGLGVYEQYF
>TRBJ1-4|TRBV3-1/TRBV3-2
CASSPATNEKLFF